This paragraph covers one T cell receptor (beta chain) sequence. This may be a read error: a much more frequent sequence differs by one nucleotide. Since no conserved phenylalanine or tryptophan closes the CDR3, a read error is the likely cause. Looked up from germline, CDR1 is SGHTA and CDR2 is FQGNSA. V was trimmed by 5 bases and J by 10 bases, leaving 14 bases between them. This CDR3 contains 12 residues. The record originates from a study of T cells in Graves' hyperthyroidism and ophthalmopathy. TCR beta CDR3 region amplification was performed from RNA transcripts. The HTBI primer set drove a first-round RT-PCR of the TCR CDR3. TCRdb re-called the multiplex PCR reads with MiXCR, one entry per CDR3 protein. Here the sample spans over 700,000 distinct CDR3 sequences, roughly 40% being singletons.

The TCR originated in a young man with Graves' hyperthyroidism. The gene calls are TRBV7-2 and TRBJ1-2, with D perhaps matching TRBD1 (6 bases). Sample: blood. The CDR3 sequence: CASSPADSLYTL. The DNA of the CDR3 is TGTGCCAGCAGCCCTGCGGACAGTCTCTACACCCTC.